Below, 32 T cell receptor beta chains from the same sample are listed, as sequenced in a study of blood T cell repertoires in COVID-19. Sequencing used immunoSEQ multiplex PCR; TCRdb keeps in-frame clones, though not all of them. The profile covers fewer than 250,000 clones, with around 80% appearing a single time and 5.5% taken by the ten largest. Sequencing input: peripheral blood. The source of these receptors is a human donor in a cohort sampled during active COVID-19.

This clone was recorded many times. V is TRBV29-1 and J is TRBJ2-2; D possibly corresponds to TRBD1 (6 bases). Trimming left V 1 base short and J 1 base short, with 13 bases between. The CDR3 length is 16 residues. Germline CDR1 is SQVTM and CDR2 is ANQGSEA. The CDR3, as DNA: TGCAGCGTTGAAGGGGGGCAGGGGCAGAACACCGGGGAGCTGTTTTTT. Protein: CSVEGGQGQNTGELFF.

This clone appeared a single time. The rearrangement links TRBV19 to TRBJ1-1, with 9 bases lining up with TRBD1. The CDR3 runs to 16 residues. J was trimmed by 1 base and V by 4 bases; bases with no gene match: 7. Germline assignment: CDR1 LNHDA and CDR2 SQIVND (reference sequence). The CDR3 region has the DNA TGTGCCAGTAGTAAGGTCGGGACAGGGACGAACACTGAAGCTTTCTTT. Translated, it gives CASSKVGTGTNTEAFF.

V gene TRBV24-1 combines with J gene TRBJ2-1; the match to TRBD2 covers 7 bases. Germline lookup yields CDR1 KGHDR and CDR2 SFDVKD. The CDR3 sequence is 13 residues long. With 8 bases clipped from V and 4 bases from J, the junction kept 4 bases outside the gene matches. DNA of the CDR3: TGTGCCACCAAGGGACTACGATACAATGAGCAGTTCTTC. It specifies CATKGLRYNEQFF.

This rearrangement joins TRBV5-6 to TRBJ1-3; 7 bases are a match to TRBD1. V was clipped by 4 bases and J by 2 bases; unmatched bases: 12. Germline values: CDR1 SGHDT, CDR2 YYEEEE. The CDR3 covers 17 residues. The CDR3 DNA follows: TGTGCCAGCAGCCTCCTGACAGGGTCGGCGGCTGGAAACACCATATATTTT. It is translated as CASSLLTGSAAGNTIYF.

This clone was observed a single time. This chain joins TRBV20-1 and TRBJ2-5, with D tentatively TRBD2 (6 bases). Between the trimmed V and J ends, which lost 3 bases and 1 base, there was a span of 9 bases. The CDR3 has 13 residues. The V gene's germline CDR1 is DFQATT and CDR2 SNEGSKA (reference sequence). Here the CDR3 reads CSASTGVQETQYF. DNA of the CDR3: TGCAGTGCTAGTACGGGAGTCCAAGAGACCCAGTACTTC.

The V gene is TRBV19, the J gene TRBJ1-2; possible D gene TRBD1, 5 bases. Germline V gene data show CDR1 as LNHDA and CDR2 as SQIVND (reference sequence). Between the trimmed V and J ends, which lost 7 bases and 5 bases, there was a span of 14 bases. This CDR3 is 13 amino acids long. CDR3 nucleotides: TGTGCCAGTACCCGAGCGGGGGAATATGGCTACACCTTC. Its translation is CASTRAGEYGYTF.

This clone has more than one count but fewer than ten. The genes are TRBV28 and TRBJ1-6; the D is unclear. The CDR3 runs to 14 residues. Trimming removed 3 bases from V and 6 bases from J, with 9 bases in between. Germline assignment: CDR1 MDHEN and CDR2 SYDVKM. The CDR3 DNA reads TGTGCCAGCAGTTTCCCCCCGGGTAATTCACCCCTCCACTTT. This codes for CASSFPPGNSPLHF.

The table lists this clone with a count of one. The rearrangement uses TRBV5-1 and TRBJ1-1; D remains unclear. CDR1 and CDR2 (germline): SGHRS, YFSETQ. The length of the CDR3 is 15 residues. V lost 0 bases and J 1 base, leaving 10 bases between the germline ends. This CDR3 is CASSLGVQWNTEAFF. CDR3 nucleotides: TGCGCCAGCAGCTTGGGAGTCCAATGGAACACTGAAGCTTTCTTT.

As concerns this clone: This CDR3 is also generated by other DNA sequences in the sample. This chain joins TRBV12-3 or TRBV12-4 and TRBJ1-1; TRBD1 might be the D (5 bases). CDR3 length equals 13 residues. The V and J ends lost 2 bases and 2 bases respectively, with 6 bases between them. CDR3 protein: CASSLQGNTEAFF. CDR3 nucleotide sequence: TGTGCCAGCAGTTTACAGGGAAACACTGAAGCTTTCTTT.

The chain uses TRBV28 and TRBJ2-7, with TRBD1 as a possible D gene (6 bases). V was pared by 8 bases and J by 6 bases, with 23 bases between. Germline loops: CDR1 MDHEN, CDR2 SYDVKM. This CDR3 is built from 15 residues. This CDR3 is CASPPPGHLSPEQYF. Here the CDR3 DNA reads TGTGCCAGCCCACCCCCGGGACACCTCTCCCCCGAGCAGTACTTC.

V and J are TRBV10-1 and TRBJ2-7; TRBD1 aligns across 7 bases. This CDR3 spans 13 amino acids. The J segment lost 2 bases and the V segment lost 5 bases, leaving 3 bases of the junction unmatched. Germline V CDR1 and CDR2: WNHNN, SYGVQD (reference sequence). The CDR3 region is CASSRDSAYEQYF. The CDR3 nucleotides are TGCGCCAGCAGTAGGGACAGTGCCTACGAGCAGTACTTC.

The chain couples TRBV6-5 to TRBJ1-1; a possible D gene is TRBD1 (6 bases). CDR3 length: 14 residues. The V gene's germline CDR1 is MNHEY and CDR2 SVGAGI. V was pared by 6 bases and J by 5 bases, with 16 bases between. CDR3 residues: CASSTEGGLTEAFF. DNA of the CDR3: TGTGCCAGCAGCACCGAAGGGGGTCTGACTGAAGCTTTCTTT.

In this sample, this clone turned up once. V usage is TRBV28 and J usage is TRBJ2-2; 8 nucleotides line up with TRBD2. The CDR3 contains 15 residues. Germline loops: CDR1 MDHEN, CDR2 SYDVKM. V gave up 4 bases and J gave up 6 bases; unmatched junction bases: 7. As DNA, the CDR3 is TGTGCCAGCAGTTACCGGGGGGGTACCCCCGGGGAGCTGTTTTTT. It translates to CASSYRGGTPGELFF.

This chain connects TRBV5-1 to TRBJ1-1, with 7 bases lining up with TRBD1. Germline values: CDR1 SGHRS, CDR2 YFSETQ. This CDR3 region has 14 residues. The V and J ends lost 7 bases and 1 base, in that order; junction bases with no gene match: 7. The CDR3 loop is CASGKGQPNTEAFF. DNA of the CDR3: TGCGCCAGCGGAAAGGGACAGCCGAACACTGAAGCTTTCTTT.

This chain connects TRBV2 to TRBJ2-3, with D perhaps TRBD2 (6 bases). The V gene's germline CDR1 is SNHLY and CDR2 FYNNEI. V shed 9 bases and J shed 7 bases, with 17 bases lying between them. The CDR3 sequence is 13 residues long. This CDR3 is CASCRDSRHTQYF. The CDR3 nucleotides read TGTGCCAGTTGCCGGGACTCCCGTCATACGCAGTATTTT. The full variable domain, completed using reference TRBV2 and TRBJ2-3, is EPEVTQTPSHQVTQMGQEVILRCVPISNHLYFYWYRQILGQKVEFLVSFYNNEISEKSEIFDDQFSVERPDGSNFTLKIRSTKLEDSAMYFCASCRDSRHTQYFGPGTRLTVL.

The chain employs TRBV6-5 and TRBJ2-7; 7 bases fit TRBD2. The ends lost 4 bases at V and 2 bases at J; junction bases unmatched: 11. CDR3 length: 16 amino acids. Per germline, CDR1 MNHEY and CDR2 SVGAGI. As DNA, the CDR3 is TGTGCCAGCAGTTCCTGGGGGGGTACAGAAACCTACGAGCAGTACTTC. Protein: CASSSWGGTETYEQYF.

The chain combines TRBV6-5 with TRBJ2-5, with 8 bases aligning to TRBD2. With 7 bases clipped from V and 5 bases from J, the junction kept 6 bases outside the gene matches. The V gene's germline CDR1 is MNHEY and CDR2 SVGAGI. The CDR3 spans 13 residues. CDR3 sequence (DNA): TGTGCCAGCACCACGGGGGGGCAGGAGACCCAGTACTTC. Translating it yields CASTTGGQETQYF.

The genes are TRBV16 and TRBJ1-5, with a tentative D call TRBD1 (6 bases). The V end was cut by 0 bases, the J end by 4 bases, with 13 bases between. Germline V gives CDR1 KGHSY, CDR2 FQNENV. The CDR3 contains 16 residues. CDR3 DNA sequence: TGTGCCAGCAGCCAATCGATAACAGGGTTAAATCAGCCCCAGCATTTT. Protein: CASSQSITGLNQPQHF.

V is TRBV4-1 and J is TRBJ2-3; D perhaps matches TRBD1 (5 bases). The V gene lost 1 base and the J gene lost 4 bases, with 15 bases spanning the gap. CDR3 length equals 16 residues. Germline V gene sequence: CDR1 MGHRA, CDR2 YSYEKL. CDR3 sequence (DNA): TGCGCCAGCAGCCAAGTAGGGGTCAAGGTTTCAGATACGCAGTATTTT. It yields the protein CASSQVGVKVSDTQYF.

The chain links TRBV7-6 to TRBJ2-3, with 9 bases aligning to TRBD1. Germline lookup yields CDR1 SGHVS and CDR2 FNYEAQ. This CDR3 comprises 16 residues. With V trimmed by 2 bases and J by 1 base, 4 bases remained unmatched. For the CDR3, the DNA is TGTGCCAGCAGCTTACCTGGGGACAGGGGCACAGATACGCAGTATTTT. The encoded protein is CASSLPGDRGTDTQYF. The whole variable domain, remainder taken from reference TRBV7-6 and TRBJ2-3, is GAGVSQSPRYKVTKRGQDVALRCDPISGHVSLYWYRQALGQGPEFLTYFNYEAQQDKSGLPNDRFSAERPEGSISTLTIQRTEQRDSAMYRCASSLPGDRGTDTQYFGPGTRLTVL.

The chain carries TRBV5-4 and TRBJ1-2; 7 bases fit TRBD1. This CDR3 spans 13 amino acids. Germline CDR1 is SGHNT and CDR2 is YYREEE (reference sequence). Losses at the gene ends were 4 bases for V and 8 bases for J; bases not matched to a gene: 8. The CDR3 DNA reads TGTGCCAGCAGCGTCAACAGGGGAGGCGGCTACACCTTC. It encodes CASSVNRGGGYTF.

The rearrangement uses TRBV11-2 and TRBJ2-6; 10 bases line up with TRBD1. The CDR3 has 19 residues. J lost 1 base, V lost 1 base, and 7 bases had no gene match. Germline V gives CDR1 SGHAT, CDR2 FQNNGV. CDR3 in amino acids: CASSLGLRTGGSGANVLTF. The CDR3 DNA is TGTGCCAGCAGCTTAGGCCTGCGGACAGGGGGATCTGGGGCCAACGTCCTGACTTTC.

This clone appeared once. The J gene is TRBJ2-7, the V gene TRBV10-1; D is perhaps TRBD2 (5 bases). V was pared by 6 bases and J by 7 bases, with 16 bases between. This CDR3 is built from 13 residues. Germline V gene lookup returns CDR1 WNHNN and CDR2 SYGVQD (reference sequence). The CDR3, as DNA: TGCGCCAGCAGCCCATCGGGGATTGGAGAGCAGTACTTC. It yields the protein CASSPSGIGEQYF.

The chain links TRBV28 to TRBJ1-5; 9 bases map to TRBD1. The CDR3 consists of 13 residues. Germline values: CDR1 MDHEN, CDR2 SYDVKM. The junction had 12 bases not matched to a gene; V was cut back by 7 bases and J by 14 bases. The CDR3 here is CASILQGAGIEHF. The CDR3 bases are TGTGCCAGCATCCTACAGGGGGCTGGGATAGAGCATTTT.

The chain carries TRBV3-1 (or the pseudogene TRBV3-2) and TRBJ1-2; TRBD1 is a possible D gene (5 bases). Germline V gene data show CDR1 as LGHDT and CDR2 as YNNKEL (reference sequence). CDR3 length equals 14 residues. V was pared by 10 bases and J by 7 bases, with 22 bases between. The CDR3 sequence: CATHFGGSEGGYTF. In nucleotides, the CDR3 is TGTGCCACCCACTTTGGGGGGTCTGAGGGTGGCTACACCTTC.

CDR3 loop: CSARVADTQYF. In DNA, the CDR3 is TGCAGTGCTAGAGTGGCCGATACGCAGTATTTT. The chain combines TRBV20-1 with TRBJ2-3, with unresolved D. Germline-derived CDR1 and CDR2 are DFQATT and SNEGSKA (reference sequence). V was cut by 1 base and J by 6 bases, with 5 bases left in between. The CDR3 consists of 11 residues.

The V call is TRBV3-1 (or the pseudogene TRBV3-2), the J call TRBJ2-5, with 8 bases aligning to TRBD2. This CDR3 has 14 amino acids. The germline V gene has CDR1 LGHDT and CDR2 YNNKEL (reference sequence). The trim removed 4 bases at V and 4 bases at J, leaving 5 bases unmatched. The CDR3 nucleotides are TGTGCCAGCAGCCTCACTAGCGGAGGAGAGACCCAGTACTTC. This gives the protein CASSLTSGGETQYF.

This clone came up a few times. This chain connects TRBV10-2 to TRBJ2-7; TRBD2 matches at 8 bases. The germline gives CDR1 WSHSY, CDR2 SAAADI. J was trimmed by 5 bases and V by 3 bases; bases with no gene match: 9. The CDR3 is 15 residues long. For the CDR3, the DNA is TGCGCCAGCAGTGAACAGAGACTAGCGTATGACGAGCAGTACTTC. It specifies CASSEQRLAYDEQYF.

The chain joins TRBV14 to TRBJ2-3; maybe TRBD1 (5 bases). There are 15 residues in the CDR3. The V and J ends lost 0 bases and 7 bases respectively, with 14 bases between them. Germline V gene lookup returns CDR1 SGHDN and CDR2 FVKESK. Written as DNA, the CDR3 is TGTGCCAGCAGCCAAGAAATTGCAGGGATGAATACGCAGTATTTT. Residues: CASSQEIAGMNTQYF. The whole variable domain, remainder taken from reference TRBV14 and TRBJ2-3, is EAGVTQFPSHSVIEKGQTVTLRCDPISGHDNLYWYRRVMGKEIKFLLHFVKESKQDESGMPNNRFLAERTGGTYSTLKVQPAELEDSGVYFCASSQEIAGMNTQYFGPGTRLTVL.

This clone was detected a few times. The chain joins TRBV28 to TRBJ2-7; TRBD2 agrees at 8 bases. The CDR3 runs 14 residues. V gave up 3 bases and J gave up 11 bases; unmatched junction bases: 12. The germline V gene has CDR1 MDHEN and CDR2 SYDVKM. CDR3 nucleotides: TGTGCCAGCAGTTTTAATGCAGCGGGAGTAATCGAGTACTTC. This sequence encodes CASSFNAAGVIEYF.

The gene calls are TRBV5-1 and TRBJ1-3, with 8 bases fitting TRBD1. The CDR3 is made up of 16 amino acids. CDR1 is SGHRS, CDR2 YFSETQ, per germline. With V trimmed by 1 base and J by 1 base, 4 bases remained unmatched. CDR3 protein: CASSLQGAMSGNTIYF. DNA of the CDR3: TGCGCCAGCAGCTTGCAGGGGGCGATGTCTGGAAACACCATATATTTT.

This chain links TRBV5-1 with TRBJ1-2; maybe TRBD1 (5 bases). Trimming took 0 bases from V and 3 from J, leaving 15 bases between them. The CDR3 totals 16 residues. Germline V gene data show CDR1 as SGHRS and CDR2 as YFSETQ. CDR3 loop: CASSLAAGLGDYGYTF. The DNA of the CDR3 is TGCGCCAGCAGCTTGGCCGCAGGGCTTGGGGACTATGGCTACACCTTC.